This record covers a single T cell receptor (beta chain). The antigen it recognizes is unknown. One base away there is no much larger clone; base qualities are not given. The data were taken from a study of CD8 T cells in ankylosing spondylitis (dated by TCRdb to the late 2010s). At the level of the whole study: The study set out to find disease-linked TCR variants by profiling T cell receptor beta repertoires in ankylosing spondylitis patients and healthy donors. The full study cohort comprised some 27 ankylosing spondylitis patients and some 100 healthy donors. Samples of peripheral blood were taken, and for ankylosing spondylitis patients, synovial fluid was collected as well. The full study reports these points: According to the report, matched synovial fluid samples from ankylosing spondylitis patients were significantly enriched for the disease-linked clones. Some motif variants had previously been reported in the synovial fluid and blood of reactive arthritis patients, which suggests shared mechanisms of disease initiation. In peripheral blood, the disease-linked clones were found at relatively low frequencies and had a CD8+ phenotype. A TCR beta motif made up of several highly homologous amino acid variants appeared to be characteristic of blood from ankylosing spondylitis patients.

V is clipped by 3 bases and J by 3 bases, and the sequence between their germline boundaries is 6 bases long. The germline V gene (reference sequence) gives CDR1 as DFQATT and CDR2 as SNEGSKA. Counted from cysteine to phenylalanine, this CDR3 has 12 amino acids. The only DNA kept is the CDR3, 36 bases in frame from the first base. Sequencing was carried out with an Illumina HiSeq 2500. Quantitative 5'-RACE with molecular barcodes was used to prepare TCR beta libraries. Under the source paper's analysis protocol: To identify disease-linked TCR variants, a new computational method was used, one built on a probabilistic model of VDJ rearrangement. The public reads were reprocessed in TCRdb via fastp at Q25 and MiXCR, keeping in-frame beta chains. Every entry covers one CDR3 protein and lists the most common genes and DNA from its rows. The V and J calls follow TCRdb's processing rather than the paper's. The sample contains under 150,000 distinct CDR3 sequences, 12% to 15% of them found a single time. The ten top clones hold 2.5% to 3% of the sample.

The chain employs TRBV20-1 and TRBJ2-1; too little of a D gene remains to name it. Sequenced material: blood, either unsorted or a sorted T cell fraction (not recorded which). This clonotype originated in a female donor with ankylosing spondylitis or in good health (not recorded which). The encoded CDR3 is CSASADYNEQFF. The DNA reads as follows: TGCAGTGCTAGTGCCGACTACAATGAGCAGTTCTTC.